The 5 T cell receptor beta chains below all came from one sample that was sequenced in a study of blood T cell repertoires in COVID-19. Clones were read by immunoSEQ multiplex PCR, and TCRdb kept only the in-frame ones, dropping some. Of roughly 120,000 clones listed, about 82% are singletons. Sequencing input: peripheral blood. The receptors were sampled from a human donor in a cohort sampled during active COVID-19.

The sample holds one count of this clone. The chain combines TRBV30 with TRBJ1-2, with D uncertain. CDR1 and CDR2 from the germline V gene are GTSNPN and SVGIG (reference sequence). V lost 2 bases and J lost 6, with 7 bases in between. This CDR3 contains 11 residues. This CDR3 reads CAWSTQNGYTF. For the CDR3, the DNA is TGTGCCTGGAGTACCCAGAATGGCTACACCTTC.

The chain carries TRBV5-1 and TRBJ2-3, with TRBD1 matching over 10 bases. The germline V gene encodes CDR1 SGHRS and CDR2 YFSETQ. This CDR3 comprises 15 residues. V lost 4 bases, J lost 5 bases, and 7 bases stayed unmatched. The CDR3 loop is CASSPRQGAGDTQYF. Written as DNA, the CDR3 is TGCGCCAGCAGCCCGCGACAGGGGGCGGGAGATACGCAGTATTTT. The variable domain in full, completed from reference TRBV5-1 and TRBJ2-3, reads KAGVTQTPRYLIKTRGQQVTLSCSPISGHRSVSWYQQTPGQGLQFLFEYFSETQRNKGNFPGRFSGRQFSNSRSEMNVSTLELGDSALYLCASSPRQGAGDTQYFGPGTRLTVL.

The chain joins TRBV19 to TRBJ2-7; 10 nucleotides agree with TRBD2. The V segment lost 3 bases and the J segment 3 bases; nucleotides outside the gene matches: 5. Germline assignment: CDR1 LNHDA and CDR2 SQIVND (reference sequence). This CDR3 comprises 15 residues. This chain's CDR3 is CASSIVGTSVYEQYF. CDR3 nucleotide sequence: TGTGCCAGTAGTATTGTCGGGACTAGCGTCTACGAGCAGTACTTC.

The genes are TRBV5-1 and TRBJ2-1; TRBD2 matches at 14 bases. With V trimmed by 4 bases and J by 4 bases, 4 bases remained unmatched. Germline CDR1 reads SGHRS; CDR2 reads YFSETQ. The CDR3 totals 16 residues. The CDR3 bases are TGCGCCAGCAGCCTACGACTAGCGGGAGGGTACAATGAGCAGTTCTTC. Translating it yields CASSLRLAGGYNEQFF.

The chain couples TRBV19 to TRBJ2-1, with D unresolved. The CDR3 is 13 amino acids. The V and J ends lost 5 bases and 2 bases respectively, with 7 bases between them. The germline V gene has CDR1 LNHDA and CDR2 SQIVND (reference sequence). CDR3 region: CASSPTAYNEQFF. Written as DNA, the CDR3 is TGTGCCAGTAGTCCCACAGCCTACAATGAGCAGTTCTTC.